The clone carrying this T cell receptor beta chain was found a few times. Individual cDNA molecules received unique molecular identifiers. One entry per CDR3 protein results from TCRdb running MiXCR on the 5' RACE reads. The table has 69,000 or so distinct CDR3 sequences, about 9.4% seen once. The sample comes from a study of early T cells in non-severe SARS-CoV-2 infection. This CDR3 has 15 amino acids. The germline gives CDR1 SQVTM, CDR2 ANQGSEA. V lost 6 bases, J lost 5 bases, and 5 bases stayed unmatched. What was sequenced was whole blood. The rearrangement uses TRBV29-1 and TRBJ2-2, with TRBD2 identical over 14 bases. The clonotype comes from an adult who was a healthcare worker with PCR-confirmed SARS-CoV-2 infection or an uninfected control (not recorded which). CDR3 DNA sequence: TGCAGCGTAGACGGGACTAGCGGGGGAACCGGGGAGCTGTTTTTT. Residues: CSVDGTSGGTGELFF.